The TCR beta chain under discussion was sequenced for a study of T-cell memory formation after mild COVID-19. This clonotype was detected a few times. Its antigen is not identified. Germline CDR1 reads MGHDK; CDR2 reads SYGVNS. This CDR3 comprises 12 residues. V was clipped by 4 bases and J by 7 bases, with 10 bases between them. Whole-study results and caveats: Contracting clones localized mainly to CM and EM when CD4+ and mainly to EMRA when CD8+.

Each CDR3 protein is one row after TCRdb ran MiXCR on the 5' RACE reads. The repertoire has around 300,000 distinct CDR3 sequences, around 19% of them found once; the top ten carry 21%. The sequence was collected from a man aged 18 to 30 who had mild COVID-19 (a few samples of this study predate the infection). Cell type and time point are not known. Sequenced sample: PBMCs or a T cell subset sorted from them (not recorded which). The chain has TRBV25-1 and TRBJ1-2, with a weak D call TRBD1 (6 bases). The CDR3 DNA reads TGTGCCAGCAGTGCCTCAGGGGTTGGCTACACCTTC. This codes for CASSASGVGYTF.